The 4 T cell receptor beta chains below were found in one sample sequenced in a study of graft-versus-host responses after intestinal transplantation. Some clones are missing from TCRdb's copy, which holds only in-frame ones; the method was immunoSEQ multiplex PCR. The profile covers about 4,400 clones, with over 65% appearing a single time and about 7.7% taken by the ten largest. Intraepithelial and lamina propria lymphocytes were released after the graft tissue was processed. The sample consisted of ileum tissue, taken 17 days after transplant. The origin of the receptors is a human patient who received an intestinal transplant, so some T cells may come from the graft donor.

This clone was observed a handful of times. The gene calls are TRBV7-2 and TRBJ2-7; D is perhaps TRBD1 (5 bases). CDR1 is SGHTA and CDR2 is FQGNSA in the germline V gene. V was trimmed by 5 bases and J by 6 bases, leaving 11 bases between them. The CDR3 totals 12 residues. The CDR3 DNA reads TGTGCCAGCAGCACCCAGGGTGGCGAGCAGTACGTC. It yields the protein CASSTQGGEQYV.

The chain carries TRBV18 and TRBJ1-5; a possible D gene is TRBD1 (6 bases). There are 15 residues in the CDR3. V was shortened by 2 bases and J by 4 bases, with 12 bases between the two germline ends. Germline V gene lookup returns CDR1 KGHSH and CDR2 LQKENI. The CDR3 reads CASSPTAGDNQPQHF. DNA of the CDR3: TGTGCCAGCTCACCAACGGCAGGGGATAATCAGCCCCAGCATTTT.

CDR3 nucleotide sequence: TGTGCCAGCAGCGCGGCAGGGGGATTTACTGAAGCTTTCTTT. This translates into CASSAAGGFTEAFF. The V gene is TRBV25-1, the J gene TRBJ1-1; 7 nucleotides agree with TRBD1. The J segment lost 5 bases and the V segment lost 6 bases, leaving 9 bases of the junction unmatched. The CDR3 sequence is 14 residues long. Germline V gene data show CDR1 as MGHDK and CDR2 as SYGVNS.

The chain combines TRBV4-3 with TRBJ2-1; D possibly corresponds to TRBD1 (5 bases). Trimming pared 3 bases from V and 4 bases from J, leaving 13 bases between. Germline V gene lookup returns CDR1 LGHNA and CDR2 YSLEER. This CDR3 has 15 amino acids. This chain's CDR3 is CASSQDTHKYNEQFF. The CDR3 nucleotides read TGCGCCAGCAGCCAGGACACACATAAATACAATGAGCAGTTCTTC.